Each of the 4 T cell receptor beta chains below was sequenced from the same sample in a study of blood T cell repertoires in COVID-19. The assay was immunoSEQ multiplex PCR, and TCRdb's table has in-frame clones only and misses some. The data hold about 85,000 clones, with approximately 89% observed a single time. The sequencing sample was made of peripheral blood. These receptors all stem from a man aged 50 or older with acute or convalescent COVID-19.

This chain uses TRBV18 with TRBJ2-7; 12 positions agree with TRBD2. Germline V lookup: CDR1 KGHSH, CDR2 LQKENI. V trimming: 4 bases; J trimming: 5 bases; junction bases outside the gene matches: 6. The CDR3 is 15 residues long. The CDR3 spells CASSQGLAGGHEQYV. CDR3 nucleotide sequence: TGTGCCAGCTCACAAGGGCTAGCGGGGGGGCACGAGCAGTACGTC.

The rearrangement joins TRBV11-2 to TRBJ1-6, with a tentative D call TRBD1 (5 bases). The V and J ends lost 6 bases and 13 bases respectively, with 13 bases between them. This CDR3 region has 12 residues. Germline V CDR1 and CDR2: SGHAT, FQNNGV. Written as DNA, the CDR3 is TGTGCCAGCAGTCAACAGTGGGGCCCCCTCCACTTT. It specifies CASSQQWGPLHF.

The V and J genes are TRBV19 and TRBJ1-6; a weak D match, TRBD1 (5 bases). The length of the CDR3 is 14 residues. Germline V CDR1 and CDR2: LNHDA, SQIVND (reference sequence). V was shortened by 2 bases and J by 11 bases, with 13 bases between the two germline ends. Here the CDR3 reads CASSIKTDRPPLHF. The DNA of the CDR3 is TGTGCCAGTAGTATAAAGACCGACAGACCACCCCTCCACTTT.

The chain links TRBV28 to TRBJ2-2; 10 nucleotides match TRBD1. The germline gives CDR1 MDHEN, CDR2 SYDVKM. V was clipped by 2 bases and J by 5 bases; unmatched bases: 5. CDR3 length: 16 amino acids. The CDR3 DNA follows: TGTGCCAGCAGTTTAGAGGACAGGGGGGAGACCGGGGAGCTGTTTTTT. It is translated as CASSLEDRGETGELFF.